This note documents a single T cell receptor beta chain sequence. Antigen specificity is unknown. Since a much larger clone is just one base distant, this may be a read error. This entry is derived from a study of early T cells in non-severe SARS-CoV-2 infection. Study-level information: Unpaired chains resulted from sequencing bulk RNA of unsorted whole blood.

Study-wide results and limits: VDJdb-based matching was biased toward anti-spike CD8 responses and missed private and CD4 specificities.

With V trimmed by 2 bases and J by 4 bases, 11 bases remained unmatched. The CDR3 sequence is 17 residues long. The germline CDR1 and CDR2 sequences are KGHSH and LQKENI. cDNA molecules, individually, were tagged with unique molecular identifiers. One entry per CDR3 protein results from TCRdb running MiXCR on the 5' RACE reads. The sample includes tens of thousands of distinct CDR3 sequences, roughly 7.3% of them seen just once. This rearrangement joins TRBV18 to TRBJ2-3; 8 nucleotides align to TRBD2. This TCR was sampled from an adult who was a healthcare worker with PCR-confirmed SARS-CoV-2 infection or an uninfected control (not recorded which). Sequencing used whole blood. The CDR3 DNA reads TGTGCCAGCTCACCAATAAGCGGGGGCTGTTCCCCAGATACGCAGTATTTT. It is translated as CASSPISGGCSPDTQYF.